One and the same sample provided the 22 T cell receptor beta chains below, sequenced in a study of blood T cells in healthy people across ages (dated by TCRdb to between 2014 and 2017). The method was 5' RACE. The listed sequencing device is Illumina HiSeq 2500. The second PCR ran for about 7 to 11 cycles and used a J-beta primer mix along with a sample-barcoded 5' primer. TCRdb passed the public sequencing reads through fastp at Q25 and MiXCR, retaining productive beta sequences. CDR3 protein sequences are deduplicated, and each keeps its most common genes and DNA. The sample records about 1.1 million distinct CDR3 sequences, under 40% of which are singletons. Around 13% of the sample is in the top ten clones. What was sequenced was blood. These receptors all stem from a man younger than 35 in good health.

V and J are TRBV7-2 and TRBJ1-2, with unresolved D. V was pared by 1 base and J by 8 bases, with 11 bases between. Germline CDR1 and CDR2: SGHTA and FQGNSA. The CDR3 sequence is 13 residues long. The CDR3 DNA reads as TGTGCCAGCAGCTTAGGAAGGAGTGGCGGCTACACCTTC. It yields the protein CASSLGRSGGYTF.

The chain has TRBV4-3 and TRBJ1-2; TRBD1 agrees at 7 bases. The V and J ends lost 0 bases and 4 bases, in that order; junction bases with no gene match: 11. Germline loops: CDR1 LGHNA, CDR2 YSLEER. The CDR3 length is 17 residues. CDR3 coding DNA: TGCGCCAGCAGCCAAGAGAGGGCAGGGGGTTTGAGCTATGGCTACACCTTC. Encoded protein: CASSQERAGGLSYGYTF.

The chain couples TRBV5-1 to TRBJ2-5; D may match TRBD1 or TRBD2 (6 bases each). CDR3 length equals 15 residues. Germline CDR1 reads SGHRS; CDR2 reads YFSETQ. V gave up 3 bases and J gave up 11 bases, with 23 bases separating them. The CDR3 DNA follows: TGCGCCAGCAGCTCCGCGGGACAACTAAACAATGAGCAGTACTTC. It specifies CASSSAGQLNNEQYF.

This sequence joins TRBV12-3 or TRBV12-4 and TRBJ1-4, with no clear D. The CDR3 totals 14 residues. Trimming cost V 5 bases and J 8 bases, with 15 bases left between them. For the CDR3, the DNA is TGTGCCAGCAGTCAACGGGCCGAGAAGGAAAAACTGTTTTTT. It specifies CASSQRAEKEKLFF.

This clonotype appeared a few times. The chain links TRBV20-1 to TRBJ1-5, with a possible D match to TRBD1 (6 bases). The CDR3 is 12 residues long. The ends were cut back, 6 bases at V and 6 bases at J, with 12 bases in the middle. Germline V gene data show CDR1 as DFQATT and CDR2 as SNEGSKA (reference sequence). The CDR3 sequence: CSAIQGRQPQHF. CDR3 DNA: TGCAGTGCCATACAGGGTCGTCAGCCCCAGCATTTT.

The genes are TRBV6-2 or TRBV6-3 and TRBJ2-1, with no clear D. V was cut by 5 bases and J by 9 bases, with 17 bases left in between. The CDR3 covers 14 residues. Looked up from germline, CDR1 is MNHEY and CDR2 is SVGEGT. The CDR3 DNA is TGTGCCAGCAGTGAGAGGATTCTCACCGCTGAGCAGTTCTTC. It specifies CASSERILTAEQFF.

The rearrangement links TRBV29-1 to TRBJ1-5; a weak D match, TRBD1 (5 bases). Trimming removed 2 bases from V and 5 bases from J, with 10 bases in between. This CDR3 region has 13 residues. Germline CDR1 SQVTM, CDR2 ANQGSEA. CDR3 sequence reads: CSVEQGGDQPQHF. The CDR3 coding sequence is TGCAGCGTTGAACAGGGAGGGGATCAGCCCCAGCATTTT.

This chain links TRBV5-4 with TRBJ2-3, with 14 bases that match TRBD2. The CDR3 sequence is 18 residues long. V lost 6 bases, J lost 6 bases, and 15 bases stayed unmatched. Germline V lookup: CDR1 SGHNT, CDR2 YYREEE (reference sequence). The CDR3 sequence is CASTSETSGGAGWDTQYF. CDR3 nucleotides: TGTGCCAGCACCTCGGAGACTAGCGGGGGGGCTGGTTGGGATACGCAGTATTTT. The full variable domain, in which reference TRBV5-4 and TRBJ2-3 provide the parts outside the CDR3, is ETGVTQSPTHLIKTRGQQVTLRCSSQSGHNTVSWYQQALGQGPQFIFQYYREEENGRGNFPPRFSGLQFPNYSSELNVNALELDDSALYLCASTSETSGGAGWDTQYFGPGTRLTVL.

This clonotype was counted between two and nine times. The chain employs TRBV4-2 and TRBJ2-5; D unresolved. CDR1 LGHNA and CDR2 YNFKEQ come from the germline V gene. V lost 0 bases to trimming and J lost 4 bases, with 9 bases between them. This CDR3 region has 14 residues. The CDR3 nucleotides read TGTGCCAGCAGCCAAGATCAGTCACGAGAGACCCAGTACTTC. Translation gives CASSQDQSRETQYF.

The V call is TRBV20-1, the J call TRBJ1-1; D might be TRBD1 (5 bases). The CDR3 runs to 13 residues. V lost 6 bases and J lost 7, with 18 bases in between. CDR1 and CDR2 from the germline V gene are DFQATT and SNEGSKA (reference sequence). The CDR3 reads CSALTGGKGEAFF. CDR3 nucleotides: TGCAGTGCACTAACGGGGGGGAAGGGTGAAGCTTTCTTT.

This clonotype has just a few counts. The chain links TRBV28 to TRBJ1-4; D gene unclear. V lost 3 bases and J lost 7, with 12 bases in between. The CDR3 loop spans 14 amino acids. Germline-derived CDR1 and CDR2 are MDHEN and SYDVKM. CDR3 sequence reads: CASSFESGGEKLFF. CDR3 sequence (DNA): TGTGCCAGCAGTTTCGAGAGTGGCGGTGAAAAACTGTTTTTT. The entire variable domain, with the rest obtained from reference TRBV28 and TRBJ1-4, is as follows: DVKVTQSSRYLVKRTGEKVFLECVQDMDHENMFWYRQDPGLGLRLIYFSYDVKMKEKGDIPEGYSVSREKKERFSLILESASTNQTSMYLCASSFESGGEKLFFGSGTQLSVL.

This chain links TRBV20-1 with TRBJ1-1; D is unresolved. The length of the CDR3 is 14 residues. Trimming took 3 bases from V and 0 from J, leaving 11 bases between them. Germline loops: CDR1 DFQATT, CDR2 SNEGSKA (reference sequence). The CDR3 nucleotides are TGCAGTGCTAGTAGCGCAGGCGTGAACACTGAAGCTTTCTTT. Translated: CSASSAGVNTEAFF.

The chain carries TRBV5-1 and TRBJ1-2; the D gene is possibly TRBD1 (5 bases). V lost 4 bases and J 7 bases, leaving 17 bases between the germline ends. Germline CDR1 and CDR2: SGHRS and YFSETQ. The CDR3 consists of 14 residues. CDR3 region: CASSPAGVSCGYTF. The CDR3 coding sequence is TGCGCCAGCAGCCCGGCGGGGGTATCATGTGGCTACACCTTC.

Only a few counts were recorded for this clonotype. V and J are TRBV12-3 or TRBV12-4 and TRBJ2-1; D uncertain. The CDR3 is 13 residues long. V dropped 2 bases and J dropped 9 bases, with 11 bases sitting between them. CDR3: CASSLSPLGEQFF. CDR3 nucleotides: TGTGCCAGCAGTTTATCCCCCTTGGGTGAGCAGTTCTTC.

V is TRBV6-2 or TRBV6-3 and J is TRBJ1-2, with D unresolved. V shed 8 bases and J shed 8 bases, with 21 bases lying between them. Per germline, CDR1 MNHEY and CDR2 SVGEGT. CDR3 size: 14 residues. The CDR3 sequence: CASEYGAGSKGYTF. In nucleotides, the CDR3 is TGTGCCAGCGAGTACGGCGCCGGCTCGAAAGGCTACACCTTC.

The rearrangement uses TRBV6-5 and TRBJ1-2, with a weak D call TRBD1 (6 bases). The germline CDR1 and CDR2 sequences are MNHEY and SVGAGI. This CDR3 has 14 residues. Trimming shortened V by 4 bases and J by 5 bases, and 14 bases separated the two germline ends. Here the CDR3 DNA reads TGTGCCAGCAGTTCTGGGGACATCGGGTATGGCTACACCTTC. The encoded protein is CASSSGDIGYGYTF.

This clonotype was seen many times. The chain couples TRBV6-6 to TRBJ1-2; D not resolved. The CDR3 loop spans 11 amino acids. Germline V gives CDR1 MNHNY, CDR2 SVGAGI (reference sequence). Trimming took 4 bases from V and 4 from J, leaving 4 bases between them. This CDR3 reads CASSSRYGYTF. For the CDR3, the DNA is TGTGCCAGCAGTTCCCGCTATGGCTACACCTTC.

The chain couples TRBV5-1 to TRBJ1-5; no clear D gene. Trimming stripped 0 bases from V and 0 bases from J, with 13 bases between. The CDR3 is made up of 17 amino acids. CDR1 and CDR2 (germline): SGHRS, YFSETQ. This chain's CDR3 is CASSLDLRVNSNQPQHF. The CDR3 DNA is TGCGCCAGCAGCTTGGATTTAAGGGTCAATAGCAATCAGCCCCAGCATTTT. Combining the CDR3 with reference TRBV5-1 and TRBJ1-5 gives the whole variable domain KAGVTQTPRYLIKTRGQQVTLSCSPISGHRSVSWYQQTPGQGLQFLFEYFSETQRNKGNFPGRFSGRQFSNSRSEMNVSTLELGDSALYLCASSLDLRVNSNQPQHFGDGTRLSIL.

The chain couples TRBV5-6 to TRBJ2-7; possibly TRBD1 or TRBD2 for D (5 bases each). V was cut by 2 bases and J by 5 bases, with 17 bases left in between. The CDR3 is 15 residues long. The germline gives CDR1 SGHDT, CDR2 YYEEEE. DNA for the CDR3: TGTGCCAGCAGCTTTAACGTGAGGGGTTCCGACGAGCAGTACTTC. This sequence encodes CASSFNVRGSDEQYF.

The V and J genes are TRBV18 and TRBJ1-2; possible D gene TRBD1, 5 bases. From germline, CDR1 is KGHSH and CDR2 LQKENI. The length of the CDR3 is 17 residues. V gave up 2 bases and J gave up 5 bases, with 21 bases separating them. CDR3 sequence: CASSPGAQKVTAYGYTF. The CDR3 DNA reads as TGTGCCAGCTCACCAGGGGCACAGAAAGTCACAGCTTATGGCTACACCTTC.

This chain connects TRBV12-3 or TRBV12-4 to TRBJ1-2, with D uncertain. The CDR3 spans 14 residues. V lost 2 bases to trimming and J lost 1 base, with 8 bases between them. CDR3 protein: CASSLKAVNYGYTF. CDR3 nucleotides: TGTGCCAGCAGTTTAAAGGCAGTTAACTATGGCTACACCTTC.

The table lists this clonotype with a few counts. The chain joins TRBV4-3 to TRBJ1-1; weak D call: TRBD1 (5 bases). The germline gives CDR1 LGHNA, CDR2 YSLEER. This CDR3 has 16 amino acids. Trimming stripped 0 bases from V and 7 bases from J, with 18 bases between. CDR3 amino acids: CASSQDLTGEGGEAFF. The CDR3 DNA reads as TGCGCCAGCAGCCAAGATCTGACGGGGGAAGGTGGTGAAGCTTTCTTT.